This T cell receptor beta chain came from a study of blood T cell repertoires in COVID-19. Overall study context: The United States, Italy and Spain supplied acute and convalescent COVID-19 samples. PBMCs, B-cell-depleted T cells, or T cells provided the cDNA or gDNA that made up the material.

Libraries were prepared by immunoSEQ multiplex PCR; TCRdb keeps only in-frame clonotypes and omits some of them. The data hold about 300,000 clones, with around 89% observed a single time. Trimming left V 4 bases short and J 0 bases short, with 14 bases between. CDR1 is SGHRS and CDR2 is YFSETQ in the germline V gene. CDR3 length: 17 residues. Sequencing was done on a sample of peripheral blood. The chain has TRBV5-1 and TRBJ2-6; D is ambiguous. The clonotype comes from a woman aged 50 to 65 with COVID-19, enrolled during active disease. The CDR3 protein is CASSPSNTFSGANVLTF. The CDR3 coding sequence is TGCGCCAGCAGCCCATCCAATACTTTCTCTGGGGCCAACGTCCTGACTTTC. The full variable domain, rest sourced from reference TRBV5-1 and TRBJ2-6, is KAGVTQTPRYLIKTRGQQVTLSCSPISGHRSVSWYQQTPGQGLQFLFEYFSETQRNKGNFPGRFSGRQFSNSRSEMNVSTLELGDSALYLCASSPSNTFSGANVLTFGAGSRLTVL.